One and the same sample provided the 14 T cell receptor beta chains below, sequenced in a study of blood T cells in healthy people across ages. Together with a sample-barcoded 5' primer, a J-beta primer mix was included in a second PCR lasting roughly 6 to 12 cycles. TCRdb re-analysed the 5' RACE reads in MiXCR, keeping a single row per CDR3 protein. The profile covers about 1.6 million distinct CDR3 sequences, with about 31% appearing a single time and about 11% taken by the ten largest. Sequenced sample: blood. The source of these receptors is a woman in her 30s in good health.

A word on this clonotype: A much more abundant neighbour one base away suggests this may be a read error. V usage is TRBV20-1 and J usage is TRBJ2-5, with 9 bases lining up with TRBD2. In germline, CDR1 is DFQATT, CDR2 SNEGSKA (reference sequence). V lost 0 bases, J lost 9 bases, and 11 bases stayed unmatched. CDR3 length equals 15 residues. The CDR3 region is CSARDGGGAREAQYF. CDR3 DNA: TGCAGTGCTAGAGACGGCGGGGGGGCCCGGGAGGCCCAGTACTTC.

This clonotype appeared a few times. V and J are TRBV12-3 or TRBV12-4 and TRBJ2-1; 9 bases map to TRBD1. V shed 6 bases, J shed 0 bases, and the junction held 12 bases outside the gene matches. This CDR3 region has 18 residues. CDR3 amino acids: CASRSQVGTGSSYNEQFF. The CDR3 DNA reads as TGTGCCAGCAGATCTCAGGTCGGGACAGGGAGCTCCTACAATGAGCAGTTCTTC.

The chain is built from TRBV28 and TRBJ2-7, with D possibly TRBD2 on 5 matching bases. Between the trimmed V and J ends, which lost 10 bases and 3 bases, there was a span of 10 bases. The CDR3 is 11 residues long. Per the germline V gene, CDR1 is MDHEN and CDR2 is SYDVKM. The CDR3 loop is CATSTNYEQYF. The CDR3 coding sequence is TGTGCCACCTCGACTAACTACGAGCAGTACTTC.

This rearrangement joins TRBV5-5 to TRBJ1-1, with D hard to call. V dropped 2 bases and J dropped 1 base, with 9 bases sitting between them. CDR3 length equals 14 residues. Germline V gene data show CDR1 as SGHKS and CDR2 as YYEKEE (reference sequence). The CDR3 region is CASSFARRNTEAFF. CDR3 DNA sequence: TGTGCCAGCAGCTTTGCACGGCGGAACACTGAAGCTTTCTTT.

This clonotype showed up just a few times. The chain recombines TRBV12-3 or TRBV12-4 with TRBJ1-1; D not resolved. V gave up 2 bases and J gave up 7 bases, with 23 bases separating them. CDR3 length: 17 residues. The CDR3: CASSLSLGTGSVVEAFF. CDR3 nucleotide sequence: TGTGCCAGCAGTTTATCTCTGGGAACTGGGTCCGTTGTTGAAGCTTTCTTT.

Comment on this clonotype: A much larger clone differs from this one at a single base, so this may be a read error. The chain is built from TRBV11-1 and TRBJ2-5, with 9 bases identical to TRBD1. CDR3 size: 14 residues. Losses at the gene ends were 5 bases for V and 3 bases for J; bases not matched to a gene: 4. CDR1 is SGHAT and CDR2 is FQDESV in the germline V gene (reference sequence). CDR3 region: CASSLWTGEETQYF. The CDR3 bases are TGTGCCAGCAGCCTCTGGACAGGGGAAGAGACCCAGTACTTC.

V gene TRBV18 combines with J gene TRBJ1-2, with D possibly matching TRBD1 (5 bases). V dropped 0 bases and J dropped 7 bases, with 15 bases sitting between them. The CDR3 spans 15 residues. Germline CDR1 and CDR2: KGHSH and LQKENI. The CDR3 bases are TGTGCCAGCTCACCACCTTTCGGCAGGGCCGGTGGCTACACCTTC. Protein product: CASSPPFGRAGGYTF.

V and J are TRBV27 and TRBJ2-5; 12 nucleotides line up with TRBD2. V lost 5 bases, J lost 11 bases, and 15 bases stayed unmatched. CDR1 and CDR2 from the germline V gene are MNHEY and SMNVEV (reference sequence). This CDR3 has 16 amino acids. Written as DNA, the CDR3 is TGTGCCAGCAGTACCCAGACTAGCGGGAGTGCGGGGGAGCAGTACTTC. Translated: CASSTQTSGSAGEQYF.

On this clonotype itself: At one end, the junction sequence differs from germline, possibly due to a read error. The CDR3 loop is CGAGTANYGYTF. CDR3 nucleotides: TGCGGTGCCGGGACAGCCAACTATGGCTACACCTTC. The chain employs TRBV20-1 and TRBJ1-2, with 7 nucleotides matching TRBD1. Per germline, CDR1 DFQATT and CDR2 SNEGSKA (reference sequence). The CDR3 sequence is 12 residues long.

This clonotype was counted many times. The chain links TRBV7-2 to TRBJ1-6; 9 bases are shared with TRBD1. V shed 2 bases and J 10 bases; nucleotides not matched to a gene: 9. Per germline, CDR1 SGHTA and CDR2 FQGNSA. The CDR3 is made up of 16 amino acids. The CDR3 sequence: CASSLRGQGFGSPLHF. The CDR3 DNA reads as TGTGCCAGCAGCTTACGGGGACAGGGTTTTGGATCACCCCTCCACTTT.

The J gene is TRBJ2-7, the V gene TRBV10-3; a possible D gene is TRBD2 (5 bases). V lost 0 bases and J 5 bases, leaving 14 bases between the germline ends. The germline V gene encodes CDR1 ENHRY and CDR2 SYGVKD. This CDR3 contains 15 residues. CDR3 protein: CAISESPARVDEQYF. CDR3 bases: TGTGCCATCAGTGAGTCCCCAGCGAGGGTTGACGAGCAGTACTTC.

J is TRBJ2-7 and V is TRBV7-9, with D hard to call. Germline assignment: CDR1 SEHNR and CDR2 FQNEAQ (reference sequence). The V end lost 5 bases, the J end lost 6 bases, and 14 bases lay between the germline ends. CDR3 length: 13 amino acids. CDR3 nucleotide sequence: TGTGCCAGCAGCCCCTCTTTGTCTTCCGAGCAGTACTTC. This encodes CASSPSLSSEQYF.

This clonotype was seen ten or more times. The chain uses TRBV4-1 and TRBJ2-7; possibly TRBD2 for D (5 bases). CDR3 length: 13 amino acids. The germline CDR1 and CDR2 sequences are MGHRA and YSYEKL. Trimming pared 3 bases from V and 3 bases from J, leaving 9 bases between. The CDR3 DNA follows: TGCGCCAGCAGCCACGGGGAGAACTACGAGCAGTACTTC. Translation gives CASSHGENYEQYF.

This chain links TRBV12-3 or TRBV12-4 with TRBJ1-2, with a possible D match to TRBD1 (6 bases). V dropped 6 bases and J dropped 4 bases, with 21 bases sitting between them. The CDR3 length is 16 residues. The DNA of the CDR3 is TGTGCCAGCAGCCGAGGGGGGTCTGGGCGGATCTATGGCTACACCTTC. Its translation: CASSRGGSGRIYGYTF.